These 29 T cell receptor beta chains were sequenced from one sample in a study of T cell changes during pregnancy in multiple sclerosis. Libraries were prepared by immunoSEQ multiplex PCR; TCRdb keeps only in-frame clonotypes and omits some of them. The sample lists 60,000 to 85,000 clones, around nine tenths occurring once. The material sequenced was peripheral blood, taken after pregnancy. The receptor source for this set is a female donor in good health, enrolled as a control in a pregnancy study.

V usage is TRBV7-8 and J usage is TRBJ1-6; 12 bases are shared with TRBD1. With 5 bases clipped from V and 8 bases from J, the junction kept 13 bases outside the gene matches. The CDR3 runs 18 residues. Germline CDR1 and CDR2: SGHVS and FQNEAQ. DNA for the CDR3: TGTGCCAGCAGCGTCCGGGACAGGGGGCCGACCGACTATTCACCCCTCCACTTT. It encodes CASSVRDRGPTDYSPLHF.

This chain joins TRBV25-1 and TRBJ1-1; weak D call: TRBD1 (5 bases). Germline loops: CDR1 MGHDK, CDR2 SYGVNS. The CDR3 contains 14 residues. The V and J ends lost 1 base and 3 bases respectively, with 9 bases between them. This chain's CDR3 is CASSEWGGDTEAFF. The CDR3 nucleotides are TGTGCCAGCAGTGAATGGGGGGGGGACACTGAAGCTTTCTTT. The whole variable domain, filled in from reference TRBV25-1 and TRBJ1-1, reads EADIYQTPRYLVIGTGKKITLECSQTMGHDKMYWYQQDPGMELHLIHYSYGVNSTEKGDLSSESTVSRIRTEHFPLTLESARPSHTSQYLCASSEWGGDTEAFFGQGTRLTVV.

The chain links TRBV19 to TRBJ2-2; 8 bases match TRBD1. J was trimmed by 6 bases and V by 5 bases; bases with no gene match: 5. Germline V gene sequence: CDR1 LNHDA, CDR2 SQIVND (reference sequence). This CDR3 spans 14 amino acids. Here the CDR3 reads CASSEDRAAGELFF. CDR3 DNA: TGTGCCAGTAGTGAGGACAGGGCGGCCGGGGAGCTGTTTTTT.

As to this clone: Its ends do not fully match the called genes, so a read error is possible. The chain recombines TRBV7-7 with TRBJ2-7; 7 bases fit TRBD2. The CDR3 runs 14 residues. Germline CDR1 SSHAT, CDR2 FNYEAQ (reference sequence). The CDR3 DNA reads as TGTGCTAGCAGCTTAGGTGGCAGGGAGGGGGAGCAGTACTTC. The encoded protein is CASSLGGREGEQYF.

This rearrangement joins TRBV5-1 to TRBJ2-5, with D perhaps TRBD2 (6 bases). The V end lost 0 bases, the J end lost 5 bases, and 8 bases lay between the germline ends. Germline-derived CDR1 and CDR2 are SGHRS and YFSETQ. The CDR3 runs 13 residues. Here the CDR3 reads CASSLEGRETQYF. For the CDR3, the DNA is TGCGCCAGCAGCTTGGAGGGGAGGGAGACCCAGTACTTC.

This chain joins TRBV4-2 and TRBJ2-1; 11 positions match TRBD2. This CDR3 has 15 amino acids. The ends lost 5 bases at V and 8 bases at J; junction bases unmatched: 8. CDR1 LGHNA and CDR2 YNFKEQ come from the germline V gene. The CDR3 reads CASSARLAGSYEQFF. The CDR3 nucleotides read TGTGCCAGCAGCGCCCGACTAGCGGGGAGCTATGAGCAGTTCTTC.

The V call is TRBV5-5, the J call TRBJ1-5; 10 nucleotides line up with TRBD1. CDR1 is SGHKS, CDR2 YYEKEE, per germline (reference sequence). After removal of 4 bases from V and 2 bases from J, the junction contained 3 bases not matched to a gene. This CDR3 is built from 15 residues. Written as DNA, the CDR3 is TGTGCCAGCAGCAGGGACAGGGGAGGCAATCAGCCCCAGCATTTT. This codes for CASSRDRGGNQPQHF.

The chain recombines TRBV4-1 with TRBJ2-5, with 8 bases identical to TRBD1. V lost 1 base, J lost 5 bases, and 9 bases stayed unmatched. CDR1 is MGHRA and CDR2 is YSYEKL in the germline V gene. CDR3 length: 16 residues. This CDR3 is CASSQGRQGPGETQYF. CDR3 sequence (DNA): TGCGCCAGCAGCCAAGGACGACAGGGGCCGGGGGAGACCCAGTACTTC.

This chain connects TRBV7-9 to TRBJ1-2; the D is unclear. The length of the CDR3 is 14 residues. Germline CDR1 and CDR2: SEHNR and FQNEAQ (reference sequence). V dropped 1 base and J dropped 4 bases, with 10 bases sitting between them. The CDR3 nucleotides are TGTGCCAGCAGCTTAGGTACAACCCTCTATGGCTACACCTTC. Translating gives CASSLGTTLYGYTF.

The chain carries TRBV14 and TRBJ1-2, with no clear D. From germline, CDR1 is SGHDN and CDR2 FVKESK. The CDR3 sequence is 14 residues long. Trimming took 4 bases from V and 4 from J, leaving 13 bases between them. CDR3 nucleotides: TGTGCCAGCAGCCCCGAATTACTTCCCTATGGCTACACCTTC. Encoded protein: CASSPELLPYGYTF.

This chain links TRBV5-4 with TRBJ1-1; TRBD1 matches at 10 bases. The germline CDR1 and CDR2 sequences are SGHNT and YYREEE (reference sequence). V shed 4 bases and J 5 bases; nucleotides not matched to a gene: 8. The CDR3 spans 15 residues. This chain's CDR3 is CASSPGQGKRTEAFF. CDR3 in DNA: TGTGCCAGCAGCCCGGGACAGGGGAAACGGACTGAAGCTTTCTTT. Based on the CDR3 plus reference TRBV5-4 and TRBJ1-1, the full variable domain is ETGVTQSPTHLIKTRGQQVTLRCSSQSGHNTVSWYQQALGQGPQFIFQYYREEENGRGNFPPRFSGLQFPNYSSELNVNALELDDSALYLCASSPGQGKRTEAFFGQGTRLTVV.

The chain carries TRBV18 and TRBJ1-5; D remains ambiguous. The V and J ends lost 2 bases and 0 bases respectively, with 5 bases between them. The CDR3 runs to 14 residues. Germline V gene data show CDR1 as KGHSH and CDR2 as LQKENI. DNA for the CDR3: TGTGCCAGCTCACCATACAGTAGCAATCAGCCCCAGCATTTT. This codes for CASSPYSSNQPQHF.

The chain couples TRBV30 to TRBJ1-4, with D tentatively TRBD1 (6 bases). V lost 3 bases and J 5 bases, leaving 16 bases between the germline ends. The CDR3 sequence is 15 residues long. The V gene's germline CDR1 is GTSNPN and CDR2 SVGIG (reference sequence). DNA of the CDR3: TGTGCCTGGAGCTTAATCGGGACACTAAATGAAAAACTGTTTTTT. Its translation is CAWSLIGTLNEKLFF.

CDR3 DNA: TGTGCCAGCAGCTTAGACGGCCGGGGTGGGGAAAAACTGTTTTTT. Translation gives CASSLDGRGGEKLFF. This chain joins TRBV7-2 and TRBJ1-4; D is undetermined. CDR3 length: 15 amino acids. Germline-derived CDR1 and CDR2 are SGHTA and FQGNSA. V dropped 1 base and J dropped 8 bases, with 14 bases sitting between them.

V is TRBV19 and J is TRBJ1-5, with D unresolved. Germline V lookup: CDR1 LNHDA, CDR2 SQIVND (reference sequence). Trimming stripped 3 bases from V and 5 bases from J, with 8 bases between. CDR3 length: 13 amino acids. In DNA, the CDR3 is TGTGCCAGTAGTATTAATCCCGATCAGCCCCAGCATTTT. It encodes CASSINPDQPQHF.

This chain joins TRBV20-1 and TRBJ1-4; D is uncertain. V was pared by 5 bases and J by 7 bases, with 5 bases between. The CDR3 contains 10 residues. The germline V gene has CDR1 DFQATT and CDR2 SNEGSKA (reference sequence). The CDR3 nucleotides read TGCAGTGCTTCGGGTGAAAAACTGTTTTTT. It yields the protein CSASGEKLFF.

The genes are TRBV18 and TRBJ1-2, with TRBD1 identical over 9 bases. CDR1 and CDR2 from the germline V gene are KGHSH and LQKENI. The CDR3 has 16 residues. J gave up 4 bases and V 3 bases, and 9 bases lay outside the gene matches. For the CDR3, the DNA is TGTGCCAGCTCACCGGGTGGGTCGACAGGGGGCTATGGCTACACCTTC. As protein: CASSPGGSTGGYGYTF.

The rearrangement joins TRBV7-8 to TRBJ1-4; D is possibly TRBD1 (6 bases). CDR1 is SGHVS, CDR2 FQNEAQ, per germline. The CDR3 totals 15 residues. The germline V and J ends were trimmed by 5 bases and 7 bases, with 17 bases remaining between them. The CDR3 DNA reads TGTGCCAGCAGCCCCCGACAGGCCATCCGTGAAAAACTGTTTTTT. Encoded protein: CASSPRQAIREKLFF.

This clone was counted a single time. The gene calls are TRBV27 and TRBJ2-2; 11 bases fit TRBD2. The CDR3 totals 16 residues. In germline, CDR1 is MNHEY, CDR2 SMNVEV (reference sequence). The V and J ends lost 1 base and 4 bases, in that order; junction bases with no gene match: 2. The CDR3 DNA sequence: TGTGCCAGCAGTTTATTAGCGGGAGGGAGCACCGGGGAGCTGTTTTTT. Amino acid sequence: CASSLLAGGSTGELFF.

The V gene is TRBV13, the J gene TRBJ1-1; unclear D gene. Germline V lookup: CDR1 PRHDT, CDR2 FYEKMQ (reference sequence). Trimming cost V 1 base and J 7 bases, with 10 bases left between them. This CDR3 is built from 13 residues. CDR3 bases: TGTGCCAGCAGCTTAGTTGGCCGGGATGAAGCTTTCTTT. Protein product: CASSLVGRDEAFF.

The chain combines TRBV9 with TRBJ2-5, with 8 bases lining up with TRBD2. V lost 4 bases to trimming and J lost 6 bases; unmatched junction nucleotides: 11. The germline V gene encodes CDR1 SGDLS and CDR2 YYNGEE. The CDR3 extends over 15 amino acids. CDR3 region: CASSPPGVAGKTQYF. In nucleotides, the CDR3 is TGTGCCAGCAGCCCGCCCGGGGTAGCGGGAAAGACCCAGTACTTC. Using reference TRBV9 and TRBJ2-5 for the parts outside the CDR3, the full variable domain is DSGVTQTPKHLITATGQRVTLRCSPRSGDLSVYWYQQSLDQGLQFLIQYYNGEERAKGNILERFSAQQFPDLHSELNLSSLELGDSALYFCASSPPGVAGKTQYFGPGTRLLVL.

The chain employs TRBV5-6 and TRBJ2-7; a weak D match, TRBD1 (6 bases). Germline-derived CDR1 and CDR2 are SGHDT and YYEEEE. The CDR3 loop spans 15 amino acids. V shed 2 bases and J shed 0 bases, with 12 bases lying between them. Written as DNA, the CDR3 is TGTGCCAGCAGCTTCAGGGGCGTAAGCTCCTACGAGCAGTACTTC. Translation: CASSFRGVSSYEQYF.

This clone has only one observation. The chain's CDR3 is CASTPNSGNTIYF. DNA of the CDR3: TGTGCCAGTACCCCAAACTCTGGAAACACCATATATTTT. The chain recombines TRBV19 with TRBJ1-3; the D is unclear. The germline CDR1 and CDR2 sequences are LNHDA and SQIVND (reference sequence). This CDR3 comprises 13 residues. V shed 7 bases and J shed 0 bases, with 7 bases lying between them.

The chain employs TRBV4-1 and TRBJ2-2; the D is unclear. Germline V CDR1 and CDR2: MGHRA, YSYEKL. The CDR3 length is 14 residues. Trimming stripped 0 bases from V and 4 bases from J, with 6 bases between. The CDR3 nucleotides are TGCGCCAGCAGCCAAGAAGAGTTCACCGGGGAGCTGTTTTTT. Encoded protein: CASSQEEFTGELFF.

The table lists this clone with a few counts. CDR3 amino acids: CASSPGTPGELFF. In DNA, the CDR3 is TGCGCCAGCAGCCCCGGGACTCCCGGGGAGCTGTTTTTT. The chain carries TRBV4-1 and TRBJ2-2, with D perhaps matching TRBD2 (6 bases). Germline CDR1 MGHRA, CDR2 YSYEKL. This CDR3 has 13 residues. Trimming cost V 4 bases and J 6 bases, with 9 bases left between them.

Only one count was recorded for this clone. V usage is TRBV28 and J usage is TRBJ1-2, with D unresolved. V lost 5 bases and J 4 bases, leaving 11 bases between the germline ends. The CDR3 totals 13 residues. Germline assignment: CDR1 MDHEN and CDR2 SYDVKM. CDR3 sequence (DNA): TGTGCCAGCAGTCCCCGGCGGGCCTATGGCTACACCTTC. This codes for CASSPRRAYGYTF.

The chain couples TRBV28 to TRBJ1-2; 9 bases align to TRBD1. The CDR3 runs 15 residues. V was pared by 2 bases and J by 8 bases, with 9 bases of the junction left unmatched. Germline CDR1 and CDR2: MDHEN and SYDVKM. The CDR3 protein is CASSLGDRVQRGYTF. CDR3 DNA: TGTGCCAGCAGTTTAGGGGACAGGGTGCAACGCGGCTACACCTTC.

The V call is TRBV11-3, the J call TRBJ1-5, with 7 bases lining up with TRBD1. The germline gives CDR1 SGHNT, CDR2 YENEEA. After removal of 5 bases from V and 0 bases from J, the junction contained 10 bases not matched to a gene. This CDR3 is built from 17 residues. The CDR3 nucleotides read TGTGCCAGCAGCCCTTTAACCTACAGGGGTAGCAATCAGCCCCAGCATTTT. Its translation: CASSPLTYRGSNQPQHF.

V usage is TRBV28 and J usage is TRBJ1-3, with D maybe TRBD1 (5 bases). With 5 bases removed from V and 8 bases from J, the gap between germline ends came to 7 bases. Germline CDR1 reads MDHEN; CDR2 reads SYDVKM. This CDR3 has 11 residues. The CDR3 DNA reads as TGTGCCAGCAGTCCAGGGTACACCATATATTTT. It encodes CASSPGYTIYF.